One sample yielded the 21 T cell receptor beta chains listed below, sequenced in a study of tumor-infiltrating lymphocytes in primary liver carcinoma. RNA was extracted from whole blood without cell sorting, alongside germline DNA. TCR beta cDNA was prepared out of roughly 0.45 ug total RNA by means of a constant-region primer. Three nested multiplex PCR rounds, a slightly modified ARM-PCR, produced the libraries for TCR beta. TRBV1-TRBV30 forward primers paired with a C-beta reverse primer drove the first two PCR rounds, approximately 11 cycles each. TCRdb reanalysed the multiplex PCR reads using MiXCR and keeps one entry per CDR3 protein. This table holds 180,000 or so distinct CDR3 sequences, around 60% found once. The sample consisted of peripheral blood. Receptors originate from a man aged 35 to 55 with primary liver carcinoma and hepatitis B virus infection.

The rearrangement joins TRBV28 to TRBJ2-1, with D perhaps matching TRBD1 (6 bases). CDR3 length: 15 residues. Trimming shortened V by 5 bases and J by 0 bases, and 11 bases separated the two germline ends. CDR1 MDHEN and CDR2 SYDVKM come from the germline V gene. The CDR3 spells CASSADRSSYNEQFF. CDR3 DNA: TGTGCCAGCAGTGCCGACAGGAGCTCCTACAATGAGCAGTTCTTC.

This sequence joins TRBV6-1 and TRBJ1-2; TRBD1 is a possible D gene (5 bases). Trimming removed 5 bases from V and 4 bases from J, with 23 bases in between. The V gene's germline CDR1 is MNHNS and CDR2 SASEGT. The CDR3 totals 17 residues. The CDR3 nucleotides are TGTGCCAGCAGTCCTACCAGGGTATCACCTATCCCCTATGGCTACACCTTC. It specifies CASSPTRVSPIPYGYTF.

This clonotype occurred many times. The J gene is TRBJ2-3, the V gene TRBV29-1, with D possibly matching TRBD2 (5 bases). CDR3 length equals 12 residues. Germline V gives CDR1 SQVTM, CDR2 ANQGSEA. The V end was cut by 3 bases, the J end by 3 bases, with 7 bases between. CDR3 protein: CSVDGGTDTQYF. CDR3 sequence (DNA): TGCAGCGTTGATGGCGGGACAGATACGCAGTATTTT.

About this clonotype itself: A much larger clonotype is one base distant, so this may be a read error. CDR3 amino acids: CAGGKCTISEQFF. The CDR3 region has the DNA TGTGCCGGAGGGAAGTGCACAATAAGTGAGCAGTTCTTC. The chain has TRBV11-2 and TRBJ2-1; tentative D call: TRBD2 (6 bases). CDR3 length: 13 residues. Germline V CDR1 and CDR2: SGHAT, FQNNGV. The ends were cut back, 11 bases at V and 9 bases at J, with 20 bases in the middle.

Note on this clonotype: Just one base apart from a much larger clone, this may be a read error. In this CDR3 the conserved last residue, phenylalanine or tryptophan, is missing, so a read error is likely. The V gene is TRBV6-1, the J gene TRBJ2-1; D gene uncertain. Germline V gene lookup returns CDR1 MNHNS and CDR2 SASEGT. Between the trimmed V and J ends, which lost 2 bases and 8 bases, there was a span of 10 bases. This CDR3 comprises 13 residues. The CDR3 bases are TGTGCCAGCAGTGAAACGTATCACGATGAGCAGTTCTCC. Amino acids: CASSETYHDEQFS.

About this clonotype: A much bigger clone sits one base away, suggesting this may be a read error. This rearrangement joins TRBV7-8 to TRBJ1-5; TRBD1 matches 7 bases. Germline CDR1 and CDR2: SGHVS and FQNEAQ. CDR3 size: 16 residues. Written as DNA, the CDR3 is TGTGCCAGCAGCTTAGGGGACAGTAGGAGCAATCAGCCCCTGCATTTT. It specifies CASSLGDSRSNQPLHF. Variable domain in full (rest from reference TRBV7-8 and TRBJ1-5): GAGVSQSPRYKVAKRGQDVALRCDPISGHVSLFWYQQALGQGPEFLTYFQNEAQLDKSGLPSDRFFAERPEGSVSTLKIQRTQQEDSAVYLCASSLGDSRSNQPLHFGDGTRLSIL.

This clonotype was observed at least ten times. The rearrangement uses TRBV29-1 and TRBJ2-5, with D perhaps TRBD1 or TRBD2 (6 bases each). V was clipped by 3 bases and J by 4 bases, with 12 bases between them. CDR1 and CDR2 from the germline V gene are SQVTM and ANQGSEA. This CDR3 comprises 13 residues. CDR3 protein: CSVDRGEVETQYF. DNA of the CDR3: TGCAGCGTTGATAGGGGGGAGGTAGAGACCCAGTACTTC.

As concerns this clonotype: A much larger clonotype is one base distant, so this may be a read error. The CDR3 DNA sequence: TGTGCCACCAGGCCGGGGGTAGCGGGCTCCTACGAGCAGTACTTC. Protein: CATRPGVAGSYEQYF. This rearrangement joins TRBV10-3 to TRBJ2-7; 7 bases agree with TRBD2. Germline assignment: CDR1 ENHRY and CDR2 SYGVKD. Unmatched junction bases numbered 12, after V lost 10 bases and J lost 0 bases. This CDR3 contains 15 residues.

This chain connects TRBV7-9 to TRBJ2-5; D is perhaps TRBD2 (6 bases). Germline CDR1 is SEHNR and CDR2 is FQNEAQ (reference sequence). This CDR3 contains 14 residues. V dropped 1 base and J dropped 5 bases, with 11 bases sitting between them. CDR3 protein: CASSLGMGLETQYF. CDR3 nucleotide sequence: TGTGCCAGCAGCTTAGGGATGGGACTGGAGACCCAGTACTTC.

This chain connects TRBV29-1 to TRBJ2-5, with D perhaps TRBD2 (6 bases). Between the trimmed V and J ends, which lost 7 bases and 9 bases, there was a span of 15 bases. Germline CDR1 is SQVTM and CDR2 is ANQGSEA. The CDR3 consists of 11 residues. CDR3 nucleotide sequence: TGCAGCGCCGGGCATAGGGAGGCCCAGTACTTC. Its translation: CSAGHREAQYF. The complete variable domain, with remaining parts taken from reference TRBV29-1 and TRBJ2-5, reads SAVISQKPSRDICQRGTSLTIQCQVDSQVTMMFWYRQQPGQSLTLIATANQGSEATYESGFVIDKFPISRPNLTFSTLTVSNMSPEDSSIYLCSAGHREAQYFGPGTRLLVL.

With regard to this clonotype: Since the CDR3 does not end with the conserved phenylalanine or tryptophan, this likely comes from a read error. The rearrangement joins TRBV10-3 to TRBJ2-3, with a tentative D call TRBD1 (5 bases). CDR1 and CDR2 from the germline V gene are ENHRY and SYGVKD. V shed 2 bases and J shed 4 bases, with 10 bases lying between them. The CDR3 length is 14 residues. The CDR3 sequence: CAISEPTGPDTQYS. The CDR3 nucleotides are TGTGCCATCAGTGAGCCCACAGGCCCAGATACGCAGTATTCT.

As for this clonotype: This may be a read error: a much more frequent sequence differs by one nucleotide. The J gene is TRBJ2-7, the V gene TRBV29-1, with 7 bases matching TRBD1. The CDR3 is made up of 15 amino acids. V shed 3 bases, J shed 1 base, and the junction held 9 bases outside the gene matches. The germline gives CDR1 SQVTM, CDR2 ANQGSEA. DNA for the CDR3: TGCAGCGTTGATGACACTGGACAGGCGTCCTACGAGCAGTACTTC. This translates into CSVDDTGQASYEQYF.

The J gene is TRBJ2-1, the V gene TRBV29-1; D unclear. V dropped 4 bases and J dropped 7 bases, with 8 bases sitting between them. This CDR3 has 11 residues. Germline CDR1 SQVTM, CDR2 ANQGSEA. The CDR3 bases are TGCAGCGTTGTGAGATATAATGAGCAGTTCTTC. Translated, it gives CSVVRYNEQFF.

This clonotype was seen only once. One junction end disagrees with the germline gene, perhaps due to a read error. The chain combines TRBV6-5 with TRBJ2-5, with D unresolved. This CDR3 has 11 residues. Per germline, CDR1 MNHEY and CDR2 SVGAGI. As DNA, the CDR3 is TGTGCCAGCAGTTTCGATGAGACCCGGTACTTC. The encoded protein is CASSFDETRYF.

The rearrangement uses TRBV30 and TRBJ2-1, with D possibly being TRBD2 (6 bases). The germline gives CDR1 GTSNPN, CDR2 SVGIG (reference sequence). This CDR3 spans 13 amino acids. The V end lost 0 bases, the J end lost 4 bases, and 7 bases lay between the germline ends. Written as DNA, the CDR3 is TGTGCCTGGAGTGTAGGGACTTACAATGAGCAGTTCTTC. This gives the protein CAWSVGTYNEQFF.

This clonotype was counted only a few times. The V call is TRBV6-5, the J call TRBJ2-1; 8 bases agree with TRBD1. This CDR3 is built from 15 residues. With 4 bases clipped from V and 2 bases from J, the junction kept 4 bases outside the gene matches. Germline V CDR1 and CDR2: MNHEY, SVGAGI. Here the CDR3 DNA reads TGTGCCAGCAGTTCTACAGGGGGAGCCTACAATGAGCAGTTCTTC. Encoded protein: CASSSTGGAYNEQFF.

The chain combines TRBV4-1 with TRBJ2-7; TRBD2 agrees at 12 bases. The CDR3 runs to 17 residues. CDR1 and CDR2 from the germline V gene are MGHRA and YSYEKL. J was trimmed by 4 bases and V by 2 bases; bases with no gene match: 9. CDR3 bases: TGCGCCAGCAGCCAATTGGCCGGACTAGCGGGAATTTACGAGCAGTACTTC. This sequence encodes CASSQLAGLAGIYEQYF.

This clonotype has just a few counts. With a much larger clone just one base away, this may be a read error. This chain uses TRBV11-2 with TRBJ2-2; TRBD2 might be the D (5 bases). There are 13 residues in the CDR3. The germline V gene has CDR1 SGHAT and CDR2 FQNNGV. The CDR3: CASSSGLTWEMFF. CDR3 bases: TGTGCCAGCAGCTCGGGTCTTACCTGGGAGATGTTTTTT.

With regard to this clonotype: The junction departs from germline at one end; a sequencing error may be responsible. The rearrangement uses TRBV6-1 and TRBJ2-7; 8 bases match TRBD2. The V gene's germline CDR1 is MNHNS and CDR2 SASEGT. This CDR3 contains 13 residues. The chain's CDR3 is CASRLAEDYGQYF. The CDR3 DNA sequence: TGTGCCAGCAGACTAGCGGAGGACTACGGGCAGTACTTC.

Worth noting for this clonotype: A much larger clonotype is one base distant, so this may be a read error. The CDR3 DNA is TGCAGCGGTATAGGTGCCTACGAGCAGTACTTC. Its translation is CSGIGAYEQYF. This chain links TRBV29-1 with TRBJ2-7; D is unresolved. The CDR3 sequence is 11 residues long. Germline V gene data show CDR1 as SQVTM and CDR2 as ANQGSEA. Trimming removed 7 bases at V and 2 bases at J, with 9 bases between.

The V gene is TRBV5-5, the J gene TRBJ2-7, with D perhaps matching TRBD1 (6 bases). Per the germline V gene, CDR1 is SGHKS and CDR2 is YYEKEE (reference sequence). The V end lost 5 bases, the J end lost 6 bases, and 15 bases lay between the germline ends. This CDR3 is 13 amino acids long. The chain's CDR3 is CASRFFDRSEQYF. The CDR3 DNA reads TGTGCCAGCAGATTCTTTGACAGGTCCGAGCAGTACTTC.